Listed here are 28 T cell receptor beta chains from one sample, sequenced in a study of response to subunit inactivated influenza vaccine. TCRdb analysed the RT-PCR reads with MiXCR anew, one entry per CDR3 protein. Among about 540,000 distinct CDR3 sequences listed, approximately 14% were seen once. Material: PBMCs from blood, obtained 11 to 12 days after vaccination. The receptors stem from a man over 45 who received an inactivated influenza vaccine.

This clonotype was seen a few times. The chain couples TRBV5-1 to TRBJ2-5; D not certain. Germline V gene sequence: CDR1 SGHRS, CDR2 YFSETQ. With 0 bases removed from V and 5 bases from J, the gap between germline ends came to 11 bases. The CDR3 is 14 amino acids. The CDR3 protein is CASSLEASRETQYF. The CDR3 DNA follows: TGCGCCAGCAGCTTGGAAGCCAGCCGGGAGACCCAGTACTTC.

The rearrangement joins TRBV20-1 to TRBJ2-1; TRBD2 aligns across 12 bases. Trimming at V came to 8 bases and at J to 5 bases, leaving 10 bases not matched to a gene. In germline, CDR1 is DFQATT, CDR2 SNEGSKA (reference sequence). CDR3 length: 15 residues. The CDR3 DNA is TGCAGTCCCCATAAGCTAGCGGGAGGGAACAATGAGCAGTTCTTC. This translates into CSPHKLAGGNNEQFF.

The chain joins TRBV7-9 to TRBJ2-7, with D perhaps matching TRBD2 (6 bases). The CDR3 loop spans 15 amino acids. Germline-derived CDR1 and CDR2 are SEHNR and FQNEAQ (reference sequence). Trimming stripped 2 bases from V and 0 bases from J, with 11 bases between. CDR3 residues: CASSLREEGSYEQYF. DNA for the CDR3: TGTGCCAGCAGCTTAAGGGAGGAGGGCTCCTACGAGCAGTACTTC.

CDR3 sequence: CASSPEGNTQYF. The DNA of the CDR3 is TGCGCCAGCAGCCCGGAAGGAAATACGCAGTATTTT. V usage is TRBV5-1 and J usage is TRBJ2-3; D is unresolved. The CDR3 is made up of 12 amino acids. V was shortened by 4 bases and J by 7 bases, with 10 bases between the two germline ends. From germline, CDR1 is SGHRS and CDR2 YFSETQ.

This clonotype showed up just a few times. The V call is TRBV7-2, the J call TRBJ2-5; the D gene is possibly TRBD1 (5 bases). CDR3 length: 15 amino acids. Germline CDR1 reads SGHTA; CDR2 reads FQGNSA. Trimming removed 0 bases from V and 5 bases from J, with 13 bases in between. The CDR3 DNA is TGTGCCAGCAGCTTAGCGCAGGGTGGGATGGAGACCCAGTACTTC. Protein sequence: CASSLAQGGMETQYF.

The J gene is TRBJ1-1, the V gene TRBV20-1, with no clear D. Trimming pared 0 bases from V and 7 bases from J, leaving 9 bases between. The CDR3 is made up of 12 amino acids. Germline lookup yields CDR1 DFQATT and CDR2 SNEGSKA (reference sequence). For the CDR3, the DNA is TGCAGTGCTAGAGATCTCCCGGGTGAAGCTTTCTTT. It specifies CSARDLPGEAFF.

In this sample, this clonotype turned up a few times. The chain has TRBV5-1 and TRBJ2-1; no firm D call. The CDR3 extends over 13 amino acids. The V end lost 4 bases, the J end lost 8 bases, and 13 bases lay between the germline ends. The germline CDR1 and CDR2 sequences are SGHRS and YFSETQ. The CDR3 DNA follows: TGCGCCAGCAGCCGCGCGAGGAGCTATGAGCAGTTCTTC. It encodes CASSRARSYEQFF.

This clonotype was counted ten times or more. The chain is built from TRBV3-1 and TRBJ2-7, with D possibly matching TRBD2 (6 bases). V was clipped by 0 bases and J by 0 bases, with 18 bases between them. Germline V gene sequence: CDR1 LGHDT, CDR2 YNNKEL (reference sequence). The CDR3 totals 18 residues. CDR3 bases: TGTGCCAGCAGCCAAGATTGGGTAGGAGGGATCCTCTCCTACGAGCAGTACTTC. Translating it yields CASSQDWVGGILSYEQYF.

This clonotype was seen a few times. This chain connects TRBV20-1 to TRBJ2-7; weak D call: TRBD1 (5 bases). The V and J ends lost 0 bases and 4 bases respectively, with 13 bases between them. The CDR3 runs to 14 residues. Germline V gene sequence: CDR1 DFQATT, CDR2 SNEGSKA (reference sequence). The CDR3 DNA sequence: TGCAGTGCTAGAGATAAGGGGATCGAGTACGAGCAGTACTTC. Translating it yields CSARDKGIEYEQYF.

The CDR3 here is CSARPKSRDSYEQYF. The CDR3 region has the DNA TGCAGTGCTAGACCTAAGTCCCGGGACAGCTACGAGCAGTACTTC. The chain carries TRBV20-1 and TRBJ2-7; 7 bases map to TRBD1. The V segment lost 2 bases and the J segment 3 bases; nucleotides outside the gene matches: 10. Germline V gives CDR1 DFQATT, CDR2 SNEGSKA (reference sequence). The CDR3 is made up of 15 amino acids.

This clonotype was observed a handful of times. The chain has TRBV11-3 and TRBJ2-7; D tentatively reads TRBD1 or TRBD2 (5 bases each). V shed 5 bases and J shed 8 bases, with 16 bases lying between them. CDR3 length: 13 residues. Germline CDR1 is SGHNT and CDR2 is YENEEA. The DNA of the CDR3 is TGTGCCAGCAGCCCAGAGGGACGGAGACAGCAGTACTTC. Its protein is CASSPEGRRQQYF.

This rearrangement joins TRBV19 to TRBJ2-1; TRBD1 matches 9 bases. With V trimmed by 8 bases and J by 6 bases, 11 bases remained unmatched. Germline V gives CDR1 LNHDA, CDR2 SQIVND (reference sequence). The CDR3 loop spans 15 amino acids. The CDR3 region has the DNA TGTGCCAGTGCCCCGGGACAGGGTAGGCTCAATGAGCAGTTCTTC. This codes for CASAPGQGRLNEQFF. The full variable domain, in which reference TRBV19 and TRBJ2-1 provide the parts outside the CDR3, is DGGITQSPKYLFRKEGQNVTLSCEQNLNHDAMYWYRQDPGQGLRLIYYSQIVNDFQKGDIAEGYSVSREKKESFPLTVTSAQKNPTAFYLCASAPGQGRLNEQFFGPGTRLTVL.

V gene TRBV5-1 combines with J gene TRBJ2-7; 9 nucleotides line up with TRBD2. V was clipped by 4 bases and J by 5 bases; unmatched bases: 7. Germline V gene lookup returns CDR1 SGHRS and CDR2 YFSETQ. CDR3 size: 14 residues. The DNA for the CDR3 is TGCGCCAGCAGCCTTCCCGCTAGCGGGAACGAGCAGTACTTC. This translates into CASSLPASGNEQYF.

V usage is TRBV28 and J usage is TRBJ2-3; D is undetermined. CDR3 length: 20 residues. The ends were cut back, 2 bases at V and 4 bases at J, with 28 bases in the middle. From germline, CDR1 is MDHEN and CDR2 SYDVKM. The chain's CDR3 is CASSLPRLPTEGKNPDTQYF. The CDR3 coding sequence is TGTGCCAGCAGTTTACCCCGGTTGCCAACGGAAGGGAAAAACCCAGATACGCAGTATTTT. Complete variable domain (other parts from reference TRBV28 and TRBJ2-3): DVKVTQSSRYLVKRTGEKVFLECVQDMDHENMFWYRQDPGLGLRLIYFSYDVKMKEKGDIPEGYSVSREKKERFSLILESASTNQTSMYLCASSLPRLPTEGKNPDTQYFGPGTRLTVL.

J is TRBJ2-5 and V is TRBV5-1; TRBD1 matches at 8 bases. Germline loops: CDR1 SGHRS, CDR2 YFSETQ. The CDR3 has 15 residues. Germline trimming cut 0 bases from V and 5 bases from J; bases unmatched to any gene: 6. The CDR3 loop is CASSLGGRGLETQYF. In DNA form, the CDR3 reads TGCGCCAGCAGCTTGGGAGGCAGGGGGCTGGAGACCCAGTACTTC.

This clonotype was seen ten or more times. The genes are TRBV5-6 and TRBJ1-2, with 9 bases lining up with TRBD1. There are 15 residues in the CDR3. Trimming took 4 bases from V and 4 from J; bases not matched to a gene: 8. Germline lookup yields CDR1 SGHDT and CDR2 YYEEEE. CDR3 nucleotides: TGTGCCAGCAGCCTAAAGACAGGGGGAAGCTATGGCTACACCTTC. Its translation is CASSLKTGGSYGYTF.

In its sample, this clonotype was seen a few times. The chain recombines TRBV12-3 or TRBV12-4 with TRBJ2-1, with D perhaps assigned TRBD1 or TRBD2 (7 bases each). The CDR3 consists of 14 residues. The V end lost 6 bases, the J end lost 1 base, and 10 bases lay between the germline ends. The CDR3 nucleotides read TGTGCCAGCAGGCAGGGGGGGTCCTACAATGAGCAGTTCTTC. Translated: CASRQGGSYNEQFF.

The chain joins TRBV5-1 to TRBJ2-7; no definite D call. Germline CDR1 SGHRS, CDR2 YFSETQ. Trimming left V 1 base short and J 3 bases short, with 11 bases between. The CDR3 is 14 residues long. CDR3 in amino acids: CASSLFGRFYEQYF. The CDR3 DNA is TGCGCCAGCAGCTTGTTTGGCAGATTCTACGAGCAGTACTTC.

In its sample, this clonotype was seen a few times. The chain combines TRBV2 with TRBJ2-2; 8 nucleotides agree with TRBD2. The V and J ends lost 3 bases and 3 bases, in that order; junction bases with no gene match: 9. Looked up from germline, CDR1 is SNHLY and CDR2 is FYNNEI. The CDR3 length is 17 residues. The CDR3 nucleotides read TGTGCCAGCAGTGACCCGGGAGGGCCGATATACACCGGGGAGCTGTTTTTT. Protein sequence: CASSDPGGPIYTGELFF.

This clonotype was detected a few times. This chain connects TRBV3-1 to TRBJ1-2; no definite D call. In germline, CDR1 is LGHDT, CDR2 YNNKEL (reference sequence). Deletions cut 4 bases from V and 5 bases from J, with 14 bases between. The CDR3 is 14 amino acids. The CDR3: CASSLRHAEYGYTF. For the CDR3, the DNA is TGTGCCAGCAGCCTAAGACACGCGGAGTATGGCTACACCTTC.

The V and J genes are TRBV7-2 and TRBJ2-3; D is unresolved. Looked up from germline, CDR1 is SGHTA and CDR2 is FQGNSA. The CDR3 covers 13 residues. V was pared by 5 bases and J by 2 bases, with 8 bases between. CDR3 sequence: CASSQRTTDTQYF. In DNA, the CDR3 is TGTGCCAGCAGCCAAAGGACCACAGATACGCAGTATTTT.

Only a few counts were recorded for this clonotype. The chain employs TRBV10-2 and TRBJ2-1; 7 nucleotides line up with TRBD2. Germline V lookup: CDR1 WSHSY, CDR2 SAAADI. CDR3 length equals 13 residues. Unmatched junction bases numbered 1, after V lost 1 base and J lost 7 bases. The chain's CDR3 is CASSEWGGNEQFF. The CDR3 DNA is TGCGCCAGCAGTGAGTGGGGGGGGAATGAGCAGTTCTTC.

This clonotype was found a few times. The V call is TRBV4-3, the J call TRBJ1-6; D remains ambiguous. The CDR3 has 13 amino acids. The V and J ends lost 0 bases and 6 bases respectively, with 3 bases between them. The germline CDR1 and CDR2 sequences are LGHNA and YSLEER. The CDR3 DNA is TGCGCCAGCAGCCAAGAATTTAATTCACCCCTCCACTTT. Its protein product is CASSQEFNSPLHF.

The table lists this clonotype with a few counts. V gene TRBV28 combines with J gene TRBJ1-4; D perhaps matches TRBD1 (6 bases). CDR1 MDHEN and CDR2 SYDVKM come from the germline V gene. Trimming cost V 5 bases and J 5 bases, with 15 bases left between them. This CDR3 spans 15 amino acids. The chain's CDR3 is CASSLPGGFNEKLFF. The CDR3 DNA sequence: TGTGCCAGCAGTCTACCGGGGGGCTTCAATGAAAAACTGTTTTTT.

V usage is TRBV5-1 and J usage is TRBJ2-7; 8 bases match TRBD2. This CDR3 is 17 amino acids long. The junction had 11 bases not matched to a gene; V was cut back by 0 bases and J by 3 bases. Germline loops: CDR1 SGHRS, CDR2 YFSETQ. Here the CDR3 reads CASSLGAGRGANYEQYF. The CDR3, as DNA: TGCGCCAGCAGCTTGGGAGCGGGGCGGGGGGCGAACTACGAGCAGTACTTC.

This clonotype was counted at least ten times. The rearrangement joins TRBV20-1 to TRBJ2-7, with unresolved D. The V and J ends lost 1 base and 3 bases respectively, with 13 bases between them. This CDR3 is 14 amino acids long. Germline CDR1 is DFQATT and CDR2 is SNEGSKA (reference sequence). As DNA, the CDR3 is TGCAGTGCTAGAGTAGGCCAGGCGCACTACGAGCAGTACTTC. This translates into CSARVGQAHYEQYF.

There are many counts of this clonotype. The V call is TRBV28, the J call TRBJ1-6; 9 bases match TRBD1. This CDR3 spans 13 amino acids. The trim removed 6 bases at V and 6 bases at J, leaving 0 bases unmatched. Germline values: CDR1 MDHEN, CDR2 SYDVKM. The CDR3 sequence is CASRDRGNSPLHF. As DNA, the CDR3 is TGTGCCAGCAGGGACAGGGGTAATTCACCCCTCCACTTT. Supplemented by reference TRBV28 and TRBJ1-6, the full variable domain reads DVKVTQSSRYLVKRTGEKVFLECVQDMDHENMFWYRQDPGLGLRLIYFSYDVKMKEKGDIPEGYSVSREKKERFSLILESASTNQTSMYLCASRDRGNSPLHFGNGTRLTVT.

This clonotype was observed many times. This chain links TRBV29-1 with TRBJ1-5, with D possibly being TRBD1 (5 bases). Trimming cost V 5 bases and J 3 bases, with 14 bases left between them. Germline V gene data show CDR1 as SQVTM and CDR2 as ANQGSEA. CDR3 size: 14 residues. CDR3 region: CSVTSGDANQPQHF. The CDR3 region has the DNA TGCAGCGTTACCTCCGGGGACGCCAATCAGCCCCAGCATTTT.